A selection of T cell receptor beta chains follows, all from one sample in a study of blood T cell repertoires in COVID-19. Using immunoSEQ multiplex PCR, the repertoire was profiled, and TCRdb retains in-frame clones only, with some absent. Among about 280,000 clones listed, about four fifths were seen once. The sequenced material came from PBMCs or T cells enriched from blood (not recorded which). The receptors were gathered from a man in his forties or fifties who had been exposed to COVID-19. Each CDR3 is given with its conserved first and last residue. The order of the fields is J gene, clone size, D gene, V gene, CDR3 DNA, CDR3 protein. D genes are given only for firm matches. Not all rows give a size; the values are once, few, many and, for expanded clones, a class.

>TRBJ2-7|few|.|TRBV5-8
TGTGCCAGCAGAGCCCGGGACACCTCCTACGAGCAGTACTTC
CASRARDTSYEQYF
>TRBJ1-5|.|.|TRBV7-9
TGTGCCAGCAGCTTAGCCCCCAATCCGCCCCAGCATTTT
CASSLAPNPPQHF
>TRBJ2-3|.|.|TRBV27
TGTGCCAGCAGTTCTCTGGGGGGTCAGGAAGATACGCAGTATTTT
CASSSLGGQEDTQYF
>TRBJ2-3|.|TRBD2|TRBV11-2
TGTGCCAGCAGCTCCCTTAGCGGGAGACGCACAGATACGCAGTATTTT
CASSSLSGRRTDTQYF
>TRBJ2-7|.|TRBD2|TRBV3-1/TRBV3-2
TGTGCCAGCAGCCGCTTCGGGGGGGGCGAGCAGTACTTC
CASSRFGGGEQYF
>TRBJ1-2|.|TRBD1|TRBV6-5
TGTGCCAGCAGTTACTCGGGGTCGGGACAGGCCTATGGCTACACCTTC
CASSYSGSGQAYGYTF
>TRBJ2-2|.|.|TRBV5-4
TGTGCCAGCAGCGCCAGGCAGGGGGGTGCCGGGGAGCTGTTTTTT
CASSARQGGAGELFF
>TRBJ2-7|.|.|TRBV24-1
TGTGCCACCAGTGACCCCCCCCGGGAAGTTCCCTACGAGCAGTACTTC
CATSDPPREVPYEQYF
>TRBJ2-5|.|.|TRBV6-6
TGTGCCAGCAGTTACTCCCGGGACAAAAAAGAGACCCAGTACTTC
CASSYSRDKKETQYF
>TRBJ2-1|.|.|TRBV5-1
TGCGCCAGCAGCTTGGTTCCTGGGCTAGCTATTGAGCAGTTCTTC
CASSLVPGLAIEQFF
>TRBJ1-5|.|.|TRBV7-9
TGTGCCAGCAGCTTAGGTACAGGCCCCCGTAGCAATCAGCCCCAGCATTTT
CASSLGTGPRSNQPQHF
>TRBJ2-7|.|.|TRBV9
TGTGCCAGCAGCCGATGGGGCAGCGGGGAGCAGTACTTC
CASSRWGSGEQYF
>TRBJ1-4|.|TRBD1|TRBV19
TGTGCCAGCCGGCCCGCAGGGGGCTTACGAACTAATGAAAAACTGTTTTTT
CASRPAGGLRTNEKLFF
>TRBJ1-2|few|.|TRBV2
TGTGCCAGCAGCACAGTTAATTTCGGCTACACCTTC
CASSTVNFGYTF
>TRBJ2-3|.|.|TRBV3-1/TRBV3-2
TGTGCCAGCAGCGTATACAGTGCAGATACGCAGTATTTT
CASSVYSADTQYF
>TRBJ2-1|.|TRBD2|TRBV9
TGTGCCAGCAGCGCTTACAGACTAGCGGAATACAATGAGCAGTTCTTC
CASSAYRLAEYNEQFF
>TRBJ1-1|once|.|TRBV6-5
TGTGCCAGCACCGGGGAACTGGATTCGGCTTTCTTT
CASTGELDSAFF
>TRBJ2-2|.|.|TRBV9
TGTGCCAGCAGCGTATCGTGGGGGCTCACCGGGGAGCTGTTTTTT
CASSVSWGLTGELFF
>TRBJ1-4|few|.|TRBV14
TGTGCCAGCAGCCCGCGGGTGACTAATGAAAAACTGTTTTTT
CASSPRVTNEKLFF
>TRBJ1-5|.|.|TRBV9
TGTGCCAGCAGCGCACAGGGTTGGCAGCCCCAGCATTTT
CASSAQGWQPQHF
>TRBJ2-7|.|.|TRBV18
TGTGCCAGCTCACCCAGAACAGGCGACGAGCAGTACTTC
CASSPRTGDEQYF
>TRBJ2-1|.|TRBD2|TRBV7-9
TGTGCCAGCAGCCCAACTAGCGGGAGTTTCCATGAGCAGTTCTTC
CASSPTSGSFHEQFF
>TRBJ2-2|.|.|TRBV5-6
TGTGCCAGCAGCTCGGACACTACCGGGGAGCTGTTTTTT
CASSSDTTGELFF
>TRBJ2-3|.|TRBD2|TRBV4-1
TGCGCCAGCAGCCAAGACGACCCTAGCGGGAGCACAGATACGCAGTATTTT
CASSQDDPSGSTDTQYF
>TRBJ1-2|.|.|TRBV5-1
TGCGCCAGCAGCTTGGAGACAGTGGCCTATGGCTACACCTTC
CASSLETVAYGYTF
>TRBJ2-2|few|TRBD2|TRBV27
TGTGCCAGCCGGAGACCCAAAGGGACTAGAGGTTCCGGGGAGCTGTTTTTT
CASRRPKGTRGSGELFF
>TRBJ2-1|.|TRBD2|TRBV24-1
TGTGCCACCAGTGTCCCAGCGGGAAAGGGTTTGCCGAATGAGCAGTTCTTC
CATSVPAGKGLPNEQFF
>TRBJ2-5|once|TRBD1|TRBV28
TGTGCCAGCAGTTCCGACAGGGCCGGTGGGGAGACCCAGTACTTC
CASSSDRAGGETQYF
>TRBJ2-1|.|.|TRBV7-9
TGTGCCAGCAGCTTAATTACCTCCGCAGGAAATAATGAGCAGTTCTTC
CASSLITSAGNNEQFF
>TRBJ2-7|few|TRBD2|TRBV4-2
TGTGCCAGCAGCCGAGGGGGGGCGGGAGGAGCCTACGAGCAGTACTTC
CASSRGGAGGAYEQYF
>TRBJ1-5|.|TRBD1|TRBV19
TGTGCCAGTAGTTGGGACAGGGTCAATCAGCCCCAGCATTTT
CASSWDRVNQPQHF
>TRBJ2-1|.|.|TRBV19
TGTGCCAGTAGTATCGGCTGGGACTCTAGCTCCTACAATGAGCAGTTCTTC
CASSIGWDSSSYNEQFF
>TRBJ1-6|.|TRBD1|TRBV12-5
TGTGCTAGTGATCCGGGACAGGGAATTTCACCCCTCCACTTT
CASDPGQGISPLHF
>TRBJ1-6|.|TRBD1|TRBV7-9
TGTGCCAGCAGCTACGGGACAGGTCTCTATTCACCCCTCCACTTT
CASSYGTGLYSPLHF
>TRBJ2-7|.|.|TRBV7-9
TGTGCCAGCAGCTTAAGCCCGAAGCCCGAGCAGTACTTC
CASSLSPKPEQYF
>TRBJ2-7|.|TRBD2|TRBV6-5
TGTGCCAGCAGCAACCCCGGACTAGCCTCCTACGAGCAGTACTTC
CASSNPGLASYEQYF